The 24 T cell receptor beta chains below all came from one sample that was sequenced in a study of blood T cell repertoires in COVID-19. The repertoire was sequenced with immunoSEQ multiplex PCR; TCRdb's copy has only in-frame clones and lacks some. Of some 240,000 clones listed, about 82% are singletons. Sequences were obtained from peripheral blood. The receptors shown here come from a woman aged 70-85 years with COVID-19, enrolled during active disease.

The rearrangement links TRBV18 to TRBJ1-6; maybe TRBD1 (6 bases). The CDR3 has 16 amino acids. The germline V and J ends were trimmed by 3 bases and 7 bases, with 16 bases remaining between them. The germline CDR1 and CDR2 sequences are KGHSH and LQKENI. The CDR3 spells CASSPNTQGNNSPLHF. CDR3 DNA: TGTGCCAGCTCACCTAACACACAGGGCAACAATTCACCCCTCCACTTT.

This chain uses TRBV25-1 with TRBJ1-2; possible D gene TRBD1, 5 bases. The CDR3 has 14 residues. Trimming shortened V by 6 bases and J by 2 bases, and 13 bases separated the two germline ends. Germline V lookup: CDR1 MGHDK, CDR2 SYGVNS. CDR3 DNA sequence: TGTGCCAGCAGGGGCGGGGCCAACAACTATGGCTACACCTTC. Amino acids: CASRGGANNYGYTF.

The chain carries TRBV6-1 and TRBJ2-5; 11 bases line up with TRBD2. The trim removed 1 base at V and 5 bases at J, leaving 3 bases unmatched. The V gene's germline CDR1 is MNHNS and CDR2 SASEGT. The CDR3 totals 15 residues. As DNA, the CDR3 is TGTGCCAGCAGTGAAGGACTAGCGGGACGGGAGACCCAGTACTTC. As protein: CASSEGLAGRETQYF.

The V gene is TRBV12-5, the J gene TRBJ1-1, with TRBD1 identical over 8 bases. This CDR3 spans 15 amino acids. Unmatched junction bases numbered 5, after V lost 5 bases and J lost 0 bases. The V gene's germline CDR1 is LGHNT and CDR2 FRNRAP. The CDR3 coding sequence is TGTGCTAGTGGTCCAGACAGGGGTATGAACACTGAAGCTTTCTTT. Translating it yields CASGPDRGMNTEAFF.

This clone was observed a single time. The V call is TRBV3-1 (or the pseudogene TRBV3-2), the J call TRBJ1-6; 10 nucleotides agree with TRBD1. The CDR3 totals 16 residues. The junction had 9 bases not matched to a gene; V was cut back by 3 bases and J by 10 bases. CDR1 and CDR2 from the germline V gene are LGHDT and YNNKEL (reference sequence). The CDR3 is CASSQTGTGVWSPLHF. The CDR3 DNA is TGTGCCAGCAGCCAGACCGGGACAGGGGTTTGGTCACCCCTCCACTTT.

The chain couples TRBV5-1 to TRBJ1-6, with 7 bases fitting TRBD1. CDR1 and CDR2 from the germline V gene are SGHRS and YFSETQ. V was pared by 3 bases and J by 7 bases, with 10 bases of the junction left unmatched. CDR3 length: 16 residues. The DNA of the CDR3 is TGCGCCAGCAGCTGGATGGGGGACAGCAGAAATTCACCCCTCCACTTT. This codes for CASSWMGDSRNSPLHF.

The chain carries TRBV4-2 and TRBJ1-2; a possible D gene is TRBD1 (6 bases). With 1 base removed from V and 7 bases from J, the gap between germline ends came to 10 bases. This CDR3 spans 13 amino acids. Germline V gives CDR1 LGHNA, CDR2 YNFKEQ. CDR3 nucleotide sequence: TGTGCCAGCAGCCAAGGGGGGCGGCCTGGCTACACCTTC. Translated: CASSQGGRPGYTF.

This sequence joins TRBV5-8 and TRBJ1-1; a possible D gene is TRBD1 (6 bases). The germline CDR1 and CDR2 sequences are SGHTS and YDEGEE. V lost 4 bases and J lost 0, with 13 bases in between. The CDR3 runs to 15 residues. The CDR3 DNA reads TGTGCCAGCAGCCTTGTACAGGGTATGAACACTGAAGCTTTCTTT. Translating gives CASSLVQGMNTEAFF.

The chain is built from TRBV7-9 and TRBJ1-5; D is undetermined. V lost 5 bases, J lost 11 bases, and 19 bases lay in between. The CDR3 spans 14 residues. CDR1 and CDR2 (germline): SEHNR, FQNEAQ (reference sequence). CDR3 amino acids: CASSPDQRWEAQHF. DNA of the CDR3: TGTGCCAGCAGCCCGGATCAGCGGTGGGAGGCCCAGCATTTT. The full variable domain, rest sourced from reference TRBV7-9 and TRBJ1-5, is DTGVSQNPRHKITKRGQNVTFRCDPISEHNRLYWYRQTLGQGPEFLTYFQNEAQLEKSRLLSDRFSAERPKGSFSTLEIQRTEQGDSAMYLCASSPDQRWEAQHFGDGTRLSIL.

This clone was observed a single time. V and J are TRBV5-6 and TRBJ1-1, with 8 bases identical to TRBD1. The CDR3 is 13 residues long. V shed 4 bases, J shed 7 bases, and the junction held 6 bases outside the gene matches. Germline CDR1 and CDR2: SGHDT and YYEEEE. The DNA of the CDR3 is TGTGCCAGCAGCCGATATGACAGGGGTGAAGCTTTCTTT. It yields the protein CASSRYDRGEAFF.

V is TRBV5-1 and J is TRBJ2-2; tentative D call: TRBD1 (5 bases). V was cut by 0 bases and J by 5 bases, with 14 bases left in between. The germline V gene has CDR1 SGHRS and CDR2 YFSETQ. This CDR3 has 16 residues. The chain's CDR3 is CASSLAADRGTGELFF. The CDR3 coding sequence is TGCGCCAGCAGCTTGGCCGCTGACAGAGGAACCGGGGAGCTGTTTTTT.

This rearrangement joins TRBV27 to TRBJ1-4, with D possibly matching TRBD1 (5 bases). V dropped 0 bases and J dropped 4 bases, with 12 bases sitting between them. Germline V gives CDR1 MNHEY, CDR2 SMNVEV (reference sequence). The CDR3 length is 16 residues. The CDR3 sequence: CASSLSTDSYNEKLFF. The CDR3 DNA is TGTGCCAGCAGTTTATCTACCGACAGCTATAATGAAAAACTGTTTTTT.

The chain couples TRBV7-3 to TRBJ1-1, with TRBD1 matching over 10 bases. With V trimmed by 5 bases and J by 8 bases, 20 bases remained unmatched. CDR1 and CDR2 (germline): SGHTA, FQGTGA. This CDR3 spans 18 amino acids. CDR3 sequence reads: CASSARDRGHTPAGEAFF. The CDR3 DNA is TGTGCCAGCAGCGCCCGGGACAGGGGACACACACCCGCAGGGGAAGCTTTCTTT.

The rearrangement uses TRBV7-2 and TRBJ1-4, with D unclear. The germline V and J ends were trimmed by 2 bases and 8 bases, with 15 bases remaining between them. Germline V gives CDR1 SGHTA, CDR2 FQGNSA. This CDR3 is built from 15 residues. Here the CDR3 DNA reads TGTGCCAGCAGCTTACTCGGGTCACCCGAAGAAAAACTGTTTTTT. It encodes CASSLLGSPEEKLFF.

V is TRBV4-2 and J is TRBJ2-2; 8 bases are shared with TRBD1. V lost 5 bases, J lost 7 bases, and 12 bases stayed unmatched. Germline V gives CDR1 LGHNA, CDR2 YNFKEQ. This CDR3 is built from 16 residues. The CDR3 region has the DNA TGTGCCAGCAGCTCACGGACAGCTACAGGGGGCGGGGAGCTGTTTTTT. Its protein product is CASSSRTATGGGELFF.

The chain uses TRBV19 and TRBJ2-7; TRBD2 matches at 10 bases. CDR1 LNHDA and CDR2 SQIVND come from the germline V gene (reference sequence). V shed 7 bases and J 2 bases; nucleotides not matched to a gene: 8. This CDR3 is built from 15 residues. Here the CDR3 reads CASTPGLAPTYEQYF. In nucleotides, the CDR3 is TGTGCCAGTACACCGGGACTAGCGCCTACCTACGAGCAGTACTTC. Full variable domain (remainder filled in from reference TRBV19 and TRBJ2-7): DGGITQSPKYLFRKEGQNVTLSCEQNLNHDAMYWYRQDPGQGLRLIYYSQIVNDFQKGDIAEGYSVSREKKESFPLTVTSAQKNPTAFYLCASTPGLAPTYEQYFGPGTRLTVT.

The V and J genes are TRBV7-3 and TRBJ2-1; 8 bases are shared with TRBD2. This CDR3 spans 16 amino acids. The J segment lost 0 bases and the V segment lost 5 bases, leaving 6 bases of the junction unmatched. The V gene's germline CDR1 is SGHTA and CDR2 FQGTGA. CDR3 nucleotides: TGTGCCAGCAGCGCCGGCGGGGGGCGCTCCTACAATGAGCAGTTCTTC. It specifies CASSAGGGRSYNEQFF.

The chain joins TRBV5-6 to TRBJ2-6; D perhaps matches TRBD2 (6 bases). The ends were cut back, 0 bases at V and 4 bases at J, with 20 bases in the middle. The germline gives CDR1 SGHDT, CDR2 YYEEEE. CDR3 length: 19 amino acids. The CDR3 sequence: CASSLAGGSTWAGANVLTF. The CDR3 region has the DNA TGTGCCAGCAGCTTGGCCGGGGGAAGTACCTGGGCAGGGGCCAACGTCCTGACTTTC.

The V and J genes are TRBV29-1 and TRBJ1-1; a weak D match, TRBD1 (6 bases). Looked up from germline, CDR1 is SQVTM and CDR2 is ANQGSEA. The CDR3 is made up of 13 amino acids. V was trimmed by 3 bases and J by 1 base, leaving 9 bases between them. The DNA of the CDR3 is TGCAGCGTTGATGGGGGACAGAACACTGAAGCTTTCTTT. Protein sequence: CSVDGGQNTEAFF.

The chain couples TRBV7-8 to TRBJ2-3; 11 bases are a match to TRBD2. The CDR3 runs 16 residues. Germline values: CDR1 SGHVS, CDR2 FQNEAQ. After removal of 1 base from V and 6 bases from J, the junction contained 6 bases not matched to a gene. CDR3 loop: CASSLVVSGGADTQYF. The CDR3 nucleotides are TGTGCCAGCAGCTTAGTTGTTAGCGGGGGGGCGGATACGCAGTATTTT.

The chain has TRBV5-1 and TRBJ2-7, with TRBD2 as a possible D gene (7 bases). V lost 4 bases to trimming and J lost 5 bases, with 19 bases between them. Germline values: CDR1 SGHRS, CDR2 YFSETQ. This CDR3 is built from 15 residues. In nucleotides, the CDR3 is TGCGCCAGCAGCCGTTGGAGGGGGGAGGGAAACGAGCAGTACTTC. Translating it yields CASSRWRGEGNEQYF.

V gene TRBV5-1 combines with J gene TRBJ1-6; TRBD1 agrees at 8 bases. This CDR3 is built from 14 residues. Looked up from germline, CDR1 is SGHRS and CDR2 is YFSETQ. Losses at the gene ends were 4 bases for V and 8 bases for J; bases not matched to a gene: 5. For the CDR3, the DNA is TGCGCCAGCAGCCAGGACAGGGAATATTCACCCCTCCACTTT. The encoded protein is CASSQDREYSPLHF.

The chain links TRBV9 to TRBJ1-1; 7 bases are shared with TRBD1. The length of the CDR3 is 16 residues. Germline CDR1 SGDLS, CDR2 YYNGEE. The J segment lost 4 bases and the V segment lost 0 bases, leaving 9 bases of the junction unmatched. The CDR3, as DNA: TGTGCCAGCAGCGTAGTGGTTGCAGGGGGGAGCACTGAAGCTTTCTTT. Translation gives CASSVVVAGGSTEAFF.

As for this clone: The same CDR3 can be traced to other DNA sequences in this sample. CDR3 amino acids: CASSPQGYTEAFF. CDR3 coding DNA: TGTGCCAGCTCACCTCAGGGCTACACTGAAGCTTTCTTT. This chain connects TRBV18 to TRBJ1-1; a weak D match, TRBD1 (5 bases). CDR3 size: 13 residues. Germline V lookup: CDR1 KGHSH, CDR2 LQKENI. Trimming shortened V by 3 bases and J by 3 bases, and 8 bases separated the two germline ends. Full variable domain (rest looked up from reference TRBV18 and TRBJ1-1): NAGVMQNPRHLVRRRGQEARLRCSPMKGHSHVYWYRQLPEEGLKFMVYLQKENIIDESGMPKERFSAEFPKEGPSILRIQQVVRGDSAAYFCASSPQGYTEAFFGQGTRLTVV.